Shown below are 31 T cell receptor beta chains from a single sample sequenced in a study of cytomegalovirus exposure and HLA in healthy donors. The PCR was carried out with 60 Vbeta primers and 13 Jbeta primers. The protocol was immunoSEQ multiplex PCR, while the TCRdb copy is restricted to in-frame clones and leaves out a portion. This sample has fewer than 150,000 clones; around 76% occur once, and the top ten carry about 16%. Sequences were obtained from PBMCs. These receptors all stem from a man aged 45-65 years in good health and CMV-seropositive.

The CDR3 region is CASGLGRTSRSYEQYF. The CDR3 DNA is TGTGCTAGTGGTTTGGGGCGGACTAGCCGGTCCTACGAGCAGTACTTC. V usage is TRBV12-5 and J usage is TRBJ2-7; 8 nucleotides align to TRBD2. The V gene's germline CDR1 is LGHNT and CDR2 FRNRAP. V lost 1 base to trimming and J lost 1 base; unmatched junction nucleotides: 6. CDR3 length: 16 amino acids.

The chain combines TRBV19 with TRBJ1-2; a possible D gene is TRBD1 (6 bases). This CDR3 is built from 13 residues. Between the trimmed V and J ends, which lost 2 bases and 8 bases, there was a span of 12 bases. Germline CDR1 reads LNHDA; CDR2 reads SQIVND (reference sequence). The CDR3 DNA sequence: TGTGCCAGTAGTATAATGGGGGCGCAAGGCTACACCTTC. It codes for CASSIMGAQGYTF.

This chain joins TRBV11-3 and TRBJ2-3, with unresolved D. This CDR3 region has 13 residues. Germline V gene data show CDR1 as SGHNT and CDR2 as YENEEA. The V end lost 5 bases, the J end lost 5 bases, and 11 bases lay between the germline ends. The CDR3 sequence is CASSPGFGDTQYF. The CDR3 DNA follows: TGTGCCAGCAGCCCCGGTTTTGGAGATACGCAGTATTTT.

The chain is built from TRBV27 and TRBJ2-1, with D maybe TRBD2 (5 bases). Germline V gene sequence: CDR1 MNHEY, CDR2 SMNVEV (reference sequence). The length of the CDR3 is 16 residues. Between the trimmed V and J ends, which lost 6 bases and 0 bases, there was a span of 15 bases. Written as DNA, the CDR3 is TGTGCCAGCAGACGAGACTACATTCACTCCTACAATGAGCAGTTCTTC. As protein: CASRRDYIHSYNEQFF.

This clone has a single count. The genes are TRBV5-1 and TRBJ1-6; D unclear. The ends were cut back, 1 base at V and 7 bases at J, with 15 bases in the middle. From germline, CDR1 is SGHRS and CDR2 YFSETQ. This CDR3 is 16 amino acids long. The CDR3 here is CASSLMSGGENSPLHF. CDR3 in DNA: TGCGCCAGCAGCTTGATGTCGGGAGGTGAGAATTCACCCCTCCACTTT. Filled out from reference TRBV5-1 and TRBJ1-6, the complete variable domain reads KAGVTQTPRYLIKTRGQQVTLSCSPISGHRSVSWYQQTPGQGLQFLFEYFSETQRNKGNFPGRFSGRQFSNSRSEMNVSTLELGDSALYLCASSLMSGGENSPLHFGNGTRLTVT.

CDR3 in DNA: TGCGCCAGCAGTCAATCGAACAGTCCTGAAGCTTTCTTT. It translates to CASSQSNSPEAFF. The chain uses TRBV23-1 and TRBJ1-1; D uncertain. TRBV23-1 falls under the ORF class, with uncertain function. The CDR3 covers 13 residues. Trimming removed 0 bases at V and 6 bases at J, with 8 bases between.

V gene TRBV5-4 combines with J gene TRBJ2-7, with a possible D match to TRBD1 (6 bases). The CDR3 length is 14 residues. Trimming removed 5 bases at V and 6 bases at J, with 18 bases between. Looked up from germline, CDR1 is SGHNT and CDR2 is YYREEE (reference sequence). CDR3 coding DNA: TGTGCCAGCAGGGCCCTGGGACACGCGGGCGAGCAGTACTTC. Protein: CASRALGHAGEQYF.

This clone has more than one count but fewer than ten. The V and J genes are TRBV7-9 and TRBJ2-3, with 11 bases matching TRBD2. The CDR3 has 14 amino acids. CDR1 SEHNR and CDR2 FQNEAQ come from the germline V gene (reference sequence). V was clipped by 10 bases and J by 5 bases; unmatched bases: 8. This CDR3 reads CATRLAGHGDTQYF. CDR3 nucleotides: TGTGCCACCCGACTAGCGGGGCATGGAGATACGCAGTATTTT.

The V gene is TRBV5-5, the J gene TRBJ2-7; D is unresolved. Germline CDR1 and CDR2: SGHKS and YYEKEE (reference sequence). Trimming took off 0 bases at V and 0 bases at J, with 7 bases between the two ends. The CDR3 extends over 14 amino acids. The CDR3 coding sequence is TGTGCCAGCAGCTTGGGCGGAAGCTCCTACGAGCAGTACTTC. This sequence encodes CASSLGGSSYEQYF. The full variable domain, in which reference TRBV5-5 and TRBJ2-7 provide the parts outside the CDR3, is DAGVTQSPTHLIKTRGQQVTLRCSPISGHKSVSWYQQVLGQGPQFIFQYYEKEERGRGNFPDRFSARQFPNYSSELNVNALLLGDSALYLCASSLGGSSYEQYFGPGTRLTVT.

The V call is TRBV6-1, the J call TRBJ1-5; D ambiguous. CDR1 and CDR2 (germline): MNHNS, SASEGT. CDR3 length: 15 amino acids. Deletions cut 6 bases from V and 1 base from J, with 13 bases between. Written as DNA, the CDR3 is TGTGCCAGCAGGGGAGGGAGGTCGAGCAATCAGCCCCAGCATTTT. Protein sequence: CASRGGRSSNQPQHF.

This clone was observed a handful of times. The chain combines TRBV28 with TRBJ2-7; 9 bases agree with TRBD2. V was pared by 6 bases and J by 4 bases, with 13 bases of the junction left unmatched. CDR1 is MDHEN, CDR2 SYDVKM, per germline. This CDR3 region has 16 residues. The CDR3 nucleotides are TGTGCCAGCAGCCGTTTCAGGTCTAGCGGGACATACGAGCAGTACTTC. Translation: CASSRFRSSGTYEQYF.

The chain joins TRBV19 to TRBJ1-5; tentative D call: TRBD1 (6 bases). Germline V gene lookup returns CDR1 LNHDA and CDR2 SQIVND (reference sequence). The germline V and J ends were trimmed by 9 bases and 2 bases, with 14 bases remaining between them. This CDR3 spans 14 amino acids. The CDR3 is CASLGQRGNQPQHF. In DNA form, the CDR3 reads TGTGCCAGCCTTGGACAGAGGGGCAATCAGCCCCAGCATTTT.

The rearrangement uses TRBV6-5 and TRBJ2-7; a possible D gene is TRBD1 (6 bases). The germline V gene encodes CDR1 MNHEY and CDR2 SVGAGI. Trimming took off 4 bases at V and 2 bases at J, with 15 bases between the two ends. The CDR3 is 15 residues long. CDR3 nucleotides: TGTGCCAGCAGTTTCACGACGGGACAAGCCTACGAGCAGTACTTC. It codes for CASSFTTGQAYEQYF.

The V call is TRBV6-5, the J call TRBJ1-2; maybe TRBD1 (5 bases). The germline V and J ends were trimmed by 2 bases and 4 bases, with 14 bases remaining between them. The CDR3 sequence is 15 residues long. Germline values: CDR1 MNHEY, CDR2 SVGAGI. The CDR3 bases are TGTGCCAGCAGTTACAGCGGGGGAATCGGCTATGGCTACACCTTC. Amino acid sequence: CASSYSGGIGYGYTF.

This sequence joins TRBV18 and TRBJ2-2; 8 positions match TRBD1. V lost 6 bases, J lost 0 bases, and 3 bases stayed unmatched. CDR3 length equals 15 residues. Germline lookup yields CDR1 KGHSH and CDR2 LQKENI. In nucleotides, the CDR3 is TGTGCCAGCTCGCAGGGACAGGCGAACACCGGGGAGCTGTTTTTT. It encodes CASSQGQANTGELFF.

This chain links TRBV14 with TRBJ2-1, with a tentative D call TRBD1 (5 bases). V was shortened by 0 bases and J by 2 bases, with 17 bases between the two germline ends. Germline CDR1 SGHDN, CDR2 FVKESK. This CDR3 contains 18 residues. The CDR3 coding sequence is TGTGCCAGCAGCCAAGATAGGCTGGGATGGGGCCCCTACAATGAGCAGTTCTTC. As protein: CASSQDRLGWGPYNEQFF.

The V call is TRBV10-2, the J call TRBJ2-7; 13 positions agree with TRBD2. The CDR3 length is 13 residues. Germline V gives CDR1 WSHSY, CDR2 SAAADI. V lost 8 bases to trimming and J lost 3 bases; unmatched junction nucleotides: 1. The CDR3 region has the DNA TGCGCCAGCCGGACTAGCGGGGGCTACGAGCAGTACTTC. Translation gives CASRTSGGYEQYF.

This sequence joins TRBV6-1 and TRBJ2-1; 11 bases align to TRBD2. The junction had 3 bases not matched to a gene; V was cut back by 4 bases and J by 1 base. The CDR3 loop spans 16 amino acids. Germline loops: CDR1 MNHNS, CDR2 SASEGT. CDR3 protein: CASSVSGGESYNEQFF. The CDR3, as DNA: TGTGCCAGCAGTGTTAGCGGGGGGGAATCCTACAATGAGCAGTTCTTC.

The genes are TRBV9 and TRBJ1-4; 8 nucleotides agree with TRBD1. CDR1 is SGDLS, CDR2 YYNGEE, per germline. This CDR3 spans 14 amino acids. The ends lost 3 bases at V and 5 bases at J; junction bases unmatched: 3. CDR3 sequence: CASSGGQGNEKLFF. CDR3 bases: TGTGCCAGCAGCGGTGGACAGGGCAATGAAAAACTGTTTTTT.

The chain uses TRBV11-2 and TRBJ1-1; D might be TRBD1 (5 bases). The CDR3 runs 15 residues. Looked up from germline, CDR1 is SGHAT and CDR2 is FQNNGV. V lost 0 bases to trimming and J lost 4 bases, with 12 bases between them. CDR3 in DNA: TGTGCCAGCAGCTTAGATGCAGGGCCCCTCACTGAAGCTTTCTTT. This encodes CASSLDAGPLTEAFF.

This chain joins TRBV27 and TRBJ2-7; 12 bases map to TRBD1. Germline-derived CDR1 and CDR2 are MNHEY and SMNVEV (reference sequence). Trimming at V came to 3 bases and at J to 7 bases, leaving 4 bases not matched to a gene. The CDR3 spans 14 residues. This CDR3 reads CASSLGQGALEQYF. The CDR3 nucleotides read TGTGCCAGCAGTTTGGGACAGGGGGCGCTTGAGCAGTACTTC.

This chain joins TRBV7-2 and TRBJ2-1, with 7 bases fitting TRBD1. V lost 8 bases to trimming and J lost 2 bases; unmatched junction nucleotides: 6. CDR1 SGHTA and CDR2 FQGNSA come from the germline V gene. This CDR3 is built from 14 residues. DNA for the CDR3: TGTGCCAGCCGCACAGGGGCGACCTACAATGAGCAGTTCTTC. Its translation is CASRTGATYNEQFF.

The rearrangement joins TRBV7-9 to TRBJ2-5; tentatively, D is TRBD1 (6 bases). With the DNA end fitting TRBJ2-7 better, the J assignment may be wrong. The V gene's germline CDR1 is SEHNR and CDR2 FQNEAQ (reference sequence). There are 14 residues in the CDR3. CDR3 sequence reads: CASSPGTTTHEQYF. CDR3 coding DNA: TGTGCCAGCAGTCCCGGGACAACCACCCACGAGCAGTACTTC.

This chain links TRBV21-1 with TRBJ1-1. TRBV21-1 is assigned pseudogene status. The CDR3 length is 14 residues. The CDR3 is CASSKERANTEAFF. CDR3 DNA: TGTGCCAGCAGCAAAGAGCGAGCAAACACTGAAGCTTTCTTT.

This clone was recorded once. The chain carries TRBV7-9 and TRBJ1-3; a weak D match, TRBD1 (5 bases). This CDR3 spans 14 amino acids. The germline gives CDR1 SEHNR, CDR2 FQNEAQ (reference sequence). Trimming cost V 8 bases and J 0 bases, with 11 bases left between them. CDR3 bases: TGTGCCAGCGCGACAGTCCTCTCTGGAAACACCATATATTTT. Residues: CASATVLSGNTIYF.

The chain uses TRBV6-1 and TRBJ1-2; D is perhaps TRBD1 (5 bases). The ends were cut back, 4 bases at V and 3 bases at J, with 12 bases in the middle. Per germline, CDR1 MNHNS and CDR2 SASEGT. The CDR3 is made up of 14 amino acids. The DNA of the CDR3 is TGTGCCAGCAGTGTAGGAGGGGTTGACTATGGCTACACCTTC. The encoded protein is CASSVGGVDYGYTF.

This sequence joins TRBV4-2 and TRBJ1-2; 7 bases agree with TRBD1. CDR1 and CDR2 from the germline V gene are LGHNA and YNFKEQ. This CDR3 spans 15 amino acids. The V segment lost 0 bases and the J segment 4 bases; nucleotides outside the gene matches: 5. The CDR3 spells CASSQDTGEAYGYTF. DNA for the CDR3: TGTGCCAGCAGCCAAGATACAGGGGAGGCCTATGGCTACACCTTC.

This clone was observed a handful of times. The chain uses TRBV9 and TRBJ1-6; 11 bases match TRBD1. Losses at the gene ends were 0 bases for V and 7 bases for J; bases not matched to a gene: 9. The CDR3 extends over 18 amino acids. In germline, CDR1 is SGDLS, CDR2 YYNGEE. Here the CDR3 DNA reads TGTGCCAGCAGCGTAGGGGTTGGCGGGACAGGGGGGAATTCACCCCTCCACTTT. This sequence encodes CASSVGVGGTGGNSPLHF.

The rearrangement links TRBV6-5 to TRBJ1-5; D may be TRBD1 (5 bases). CDR1 and CDR2 from the germline V gene are MNHEY and SVGAGI. The CDR3 totals 14 residues. The V and J ends lost 4 bases and 7 bases respectively, with 14 bases between them. The CDR3 region has the DNA TGTGCCAGCAGTTCCCCTTGGGGCCCACAGCCCCAGCATTTT. It specifies CASSSPWGPQPQHF.

The chain couples TRBV19 to TRBJ2-3; D gene unclear. The length of the CDR3 is 14 residues. Germline V gene sequence: CDR1 LNHDA, CDR2 SQIVND (reference sequence). The V and J ends lost 2 bases and 1 base respectively, with 7 bases between them. The CDR3 sequence is CASSIQSRTDTQYF. In DNA form, the CDR3 reads TGTGCCAGTAGTATACAGTCACGCACAGATACGCAGTATTTT.

The genes are TRBV19 and TRBJ2-2, with 9 positions matching TRBD1. Germline lookup yields CDR1 LNHDA and CDR2 SQIVND (reference sequence). The J segment lost 5 bases and the V segment lost 5 bases, leaving 9 bases of the junction unmatched. CDR3 size: 16 residues. CDR3 nucleotides: TGTGCCAGTAGTCACCGGGACAGGGTTTCGACCGGGGAGCTGTTTTTT. This translates into CASSHRDRVSTGELFF.